Below, 31 T cell receptor beta chains from the same sample are listed, as sequenced in a study of Ad26.COV2.S vaccination and SARS-CoV-2 variants. Sequenced by immunoSEQ multiplex PCR; TCRdb stores in-frame clones only, minus some. Of roughly 420,000 clones detected, roughly 89% appear once; the ten largest clones hold approximately 2.5%. Treatment noted: roughly 20 received Ad26.COV2.S at low or high dose, single or two shots; several received placebo; per-sample allocation not given. The samples were gathered on day 63 after the first injection of vaccine or placebo. The source material was peripheral blood, sampled in a trial of Ad26.COV2.S vaccine versus placebo. The receptors derive from a person between 18 and 59 years old who received the Ad26.COV2.S COVID-19 vaccine or a placebo.

As for this clone: One end of the junction varies from germline; a read error may be responsible. This chain links TRBV6-1 with TRBJ1-2; D gene ambiguous. Germline assignment: CDR1 MNHNS and CDR2 SASEGT. This CDR3 is built from 11 residues. The CDR3 here is CASSERDGYTF. CDR3 bases: TGTGCCAGCAGTGAACGGGATGGGTACACCTTC.

Note on this clone: This specimen includes other DNA sequences encoding the same CDR3. The chain recombines TRBV20-1 with TRBJ1-3, with D uncertain. This CDR3 contains 13 residues. CDR1 and CDR2 (germline): DFQATT, SNEGSKA (reference sequence). Trimming removed 3 bases from V and 1 base from J, with 7 bases in between. For the CDR3, the DNA is TGCAGTGCTAGTAGAGGATCTGGAAACACCATATATTTT. It specifies CSASRGSGNTIYF.

The V and J genes are TRBV6-1 and TRBJ2-3; either TRBD1 or TRBD2 may fit D (5 bases each). Germline CDR1 is MNHNS and CDR2 is SASEGT. V gave up 3 bases and J gave up 3 bases, with 16 bases separating them. The CDR3 has 16 residues. The CDR3 DNA follows: TGTGCCAGCAGTGACCTCACCGGGACGGAAACAGATACGCAGTATTTT. This codes for CASSDLTGTETDTQYF.

V is TRBV3-1 (or the pseudogene TRBV3-2) and J is TRBJ1-1; 7 bases fit TRBD1. The J segment lost 1 base and the V segment lost 5 bases, leaving 16 bases of the junction unmatched. Germline CDR1 reads LGHDT; CDR2 reads YNNKEL (reference sequence). This CDR3 is 18 amino acids long. This chain's CDR3 is CASSTRPLMTGRNTEAFF. In nucleotides, the CDR3 is TGTGCCAGCAGCACTCGCCCCCTTATGACAGGGCGGAACACTGAAGCTTTCTTT.

This clone was counted only a few times. The gene calls are TRBV7-9 and TRBJ2-7, with TRBD1 identical over 7 bases. The J segment lost 4 bases and the V segment lost 1 base, leaving 1 base of the junction unmatched. This CDR3 contains 13 residues. CDR1 and CDR2 (germline): SEHNR, FQNEAQ (reference sequence). Written as DNA, the CDR3 is TGTGCCAGCAGCTTAGGGGACAGTTACGAGCAGTACTTC. Translation gives CASSLGDSYEQYF.

The chain uses TRBV2 and TRBJ2-1; D possibly corresponds to TRBD1 (5 bases). The CDR3 runs 16 residues. Germline V gene lookup returns CDR1 SNHLY and CDR2 FYNNEI. Trimming removed 6 bases at V and 6 bases at J, with 21 bases between. The CDR3 spells CASRDQGSHNFNEQFF. DNA for the CDR3: TGTGCCAGCAGGGATCAGGGATCACACAACTTCAATGAGCAGTTCTTC.

The chain combines TRBV28 with TRBJ1-2; maybe TRBD1 (5 bases). The V end lost 6 bases, the J end lost 5 bases, and 25 bases lay between the germline ends. Germline CDR1 is MDHEN and CDR2 is SYDVKM. CDR3 size: 17 residues. The CDR3 DNA follows: TGTGCCAGCAGCACACCCTGGGGGGGGAATCAAGGGTATGGCTACACCTTC. It yields the protein CASSTPWGGNQGYGYTF.

This sequence joins TRBV5-1 and TRBJ1-2; 9 bases agree with TRBD1. Germline assignment: CDR1 SGHRS and CDR2 YFSETQ. J gave up 8 bases and V 3 bases, and 5 bases lay outside the gene matches. CDR3 size: 13 residues. CDR3 in amino acids: CASSWDRAGGYTF. The CDR3 nucleotides read TGCGCCAGCAGCTGGGACAGGGCCGGCGGCTACACCTTC.

The chain joins TRBV11-2 to TRBJ1-6; D is possibly TRBD1 (6 bases). Trimming took 6 bases from V and 6 from J, leaving 18 bases between them. Germline loops: CDR1 SGHAT, CDR2 FQNNGV. The CDR3 sequence is 16 residues long. In nucleotides, the CDR3 is TGTGCCAGCAGTTTCGAACTAGGACAGATTAATTCACCCCTCCACTTT. Residues: CASSFELGQINSPLHF.

The rearrangement joins TRBV11-1 to TRBJ2-1; D gene uncertain. Germline values: CDR1 SGHAT, CDR2 FQDESV (reference sequence). The CDR3 contains 14 residues. V was clipped by 2 bases and J by 0 bases, with 5 bases between them. CDR3 amino acids: CASSLSHSYNEQFF. The CDR3 region has the DNA TGTGCCAGCAGCTTATCCCACTCCTACAATGAGCAGTTCTTC.

The chain employs TRBV19 and TRBJ2-1; D is perhaps TRBD1 or TRBD2 (6 bases each). The V and J ends lost 3 bases and 0 bases respectively, with 9 bases between them. The CDR3 covers 15 residues. CDR1 and CDR2 (germline): LNHDA, SQIVND (reference sequence). As DNA, the CDR3 is TGTGCCAGTAGTATGGGGGGCTACTCCTACAATGAGCAGTTCTTC. The encoded protein is CASSMGGYSYNEQFF. The full variable domain, with the rest looked up from reference TRBV19 and TRBJ2-1, is DGGITQSPKYLFRKEGQNVTLSCEQNLNHDAMYWYRQDPGQGLRLIYYSQIVNDFQKGDIAEGYSVSREKKESFPLTVTSAQKNPTAFYLCASSMGGYSYNEQFFGPGTRLTVL.

J is TRBJ1-6 and V is TRBV19; no clear D gene. Germline CDR1 reads LNHDA; CDR2 reads SQIVND (reference sequence). Trimming cost V 2 bases and J 7 bases, with 9 bases left between them. CDR3 length: 14 amino acids. The chain's CDR3 is CASSIRTSNSPLHF. As DNA, the CDR3 is TGTGCCAGTAGTATACGGACCTCAAATTCACCCCTCCACTTT. The full variable domain, in which reference TRBV19 and TRBJ1-6 provide the parts outside the CDR3, is DGGITQSPKYLFRKEGQNVTLSCEQNLNHDAMYWYRQDPGQGLRLIYYSQIVNDFQKGDIAEGYSVSREKKESFPLTVTSAQKNPTAFYLCASSIRTSNSPLHFGNGTRLTVT.

This chain links TRBV18 with TRBJ1-5; TRBD1 is a possible D gene (5 bases). Germline V gives CDR1 KGHSH, CDR2 LQKENI. Between the trimmed V and J ends, which lost 0 bases and 2 bases, there was a span of 11 bases. The CDR3 runs to 16 residues. The DNA for the CDR3 is TGTGCCAGCTCACCACCGAGTCAGGGCGGCAATCAGCCCCAGCATTTT. Its translation: CASSPPSQGGNQPQHF.

The rearrangement links TRBV6-6 to TRBJ1-5; 9 nucleotides agree with TRBD1. There are 14 residues in the CDR3. Germline lookup yields CDR1 MNHNY and CDR2 SVGAGI (reference sequence). The junction had 4 bases not matched to a gene; V was cut back by 7 bases and J by 3 bases. CDR3 in DNA: TGTGCCAGCACCACAGGGGGCTCCAATCAGCCCCAGCATTTT. Encoded protein: CASTTGGSNQPQHF.

CDR3 region: CASSIPDRVGNGYTF. CDR3 in DNA: TGTGCCAGTAGTATCCCCGACAGGGTCGGGAATGGCTACACCTTC. The chain carries TRBV19 and TRBJ1-2, with 7 bases identical to TRBD1. From germline, CDR1 is LNHDA and CDR2 SQIVND (reference sequence). The CDR3 extends over 15 amino acids. Trimming took 3 bases from V and 6 from J; bases not matched to a gene: 10.

This chain joins TRBV7-2 and TRBJ1-2, with D hard to call. Trimming shortened V by 0 bases and J by 5 bases, and 13 bases separated the two germline ends. The CDR3 is made up of 15 amino acids. CDR1 and CDR2 (germline): SGHTA, FQGNSA. In DNA form, the CDR3 reads TGTGCCAGCAGCTTAGCCGAGACGGTCGCTTATGGCTACACCTTC. It encodes CASSLAETVAYGYTF.

Note on this clone: Other DNA sequences from this sample encode an identical CDR3 as well. Written as DNA, the CDR3 is TGTGCCAGCAGTGGACGGAATCAGCCCCAGCATTTT. Protein: CASSGRNQPQHF. This chain uses TRBV2 with TRBJ1-5; no definite D call. The CDR3 has 12 amino acids. The germline V and J ends were trimmed by 4 bases and 4 bases, with 5 bases remaining between them. CDR1 and CDR2 from the germline V gene are SNHLY and FYNNEI.

The chain's CDR3 is CASSVRAGNTGELFF. The CDR3 nucleotides are TGTGCCAGCAGCGTACGGGCGGGCAACACCGGGGAGCTGTTTTTT. The chain employs TRBV9 and TRBJ2-2, with D perhaps matching TRBD2 (5 bases). This CDR3 has 15 amino acids. The germline V gene has CDR1 SGDLS and CDR2 YYNGEE. V shed 1 base and J shed 2 bases, with 9 bases lying between them.

This chain links TRBV6-5 with TRBJ2-1; 8 bases fit TRBD2. Germline values: CDR1 MNHEY, CDR2 SVGAGI. V shed 6 bases and J 12 bases; nucleotides not matched to a gene: 13. CDR3 length: 14 residues. The DNA for the CDR3 is TGTGCCAGCAGCTCCGGGGGCGGGAGGCGTCTGCAGTTCTTC. This translates into CASSSGGGRRLQFF.

This chain uses TRBV4-3 with TRBJ1-1; no reliable D call. CDR3 length: 14 residues. Germline loops: CDR1 LGHNA, CDR2 YSLEER. The V end was cut by 0 bases, the J end by 6 bases, with 11 bases between. The CDR3, as DNA: TGCGCCAGCAGCCAAGATTATCGCGGCGCTGAAGCTTTCTTT. This gives the protein CASSQDYRGAEAFF.

This chain connects TRBV11-2 to TRBJ1-1; D is unresolved. The V gene's germline CDR1 is SGHAT and CDR2 FQNNGV. The CDR3 spans 13 residues. Trimming shortened V by 5 bases and J by 5 bases, and 12 bases separated the two germline ends. CDR3 nucleotide sequence: TGTGCCAGCAGCAAGAGTGTGGGTACTGAAGCTTTCTTT. Protein sequence: CASSKSVGTEAFF.

The table lists this clone with a few counts. J is TRBJ1-1 and V is TRBV11-3; D may be TRBD1 (5 bases). The germline V gene has CDR1 SGHNT and CDR2 YENEEA. This CDR3 region has 14 residues. Trimming took 5 bases from V and 0 from J, leaving 10 bases between them. The CDR3 sequence: CASSPDTVNTEAFF. The DNA of the CDR3 is TGTGCCAGCAGCCCGGACACCGTGAACACTGAAGCTTTCTTT.

This clone has a single count. The genes are TRBV5-1 and TRBJ1-2; TRBD1 might be the D (5 bases). V lost 3 bases to trimming and J lost 4 bases, with 13 bases between them. The CDR3 length is 14 residues. The germline V gene has CDR1 SGHRS and CDR2 YFSETQ. The CDR3 DNA is TGCGCCAGCAGCTCGACAGCGACGAGCTATGGCTACACCTTC. Translation: CASSSTATSYGYTF.

The chain recombines TRBV6-2 or TRBV6-3 with TRBJ2-1; TRBD1 matches at 7 bases. CDR3 length: 13 amino acids. With V trimmed by 6 bases and J by 3 bases, 2 bases remained unmatched. The V gene's germline CDR1 is MNHEY and CDR2 SVGEGT. For the CDR3, the DNA is TGTGCCAGCAGCTGGGACAGCTACAATGAGCAGTTCTTC. This codes for CASSWDSYNEQFF.

The rearrangement joins TRBV4-1 to TRBJ2-1; 7 nucleotides match TRBD1. Germline V gives CDR1 MGHRA, CDR2 YSYEKL. This CDR3 spans 14 amino acids. V was clipped by 4 bases and J by 0 bases; unmatched bases: 0. CDR3 in amino acids: CASSRDSSYNEQFF. The CDR3 coding sequence is TGCGCCAGCAGCCGGGACAGCTCCTACAATGAGCAGTTCTTC.

The genes are TRBV12-3 or TRBV12-4 and TRBJ2-7; 7 positions agree with TRBD2. The CDR3 has 13 residues. With V trimmed by 5 bases and J by 7 bases, 8 bases remained unmatched. CDR3: CASSIGTNGEQYF. In DNA form, the CDR3 reads TGTGCCAGCAGTATCGGGACTAATGGGGAGCAGTACTTC.

The DNA of the CDR3 is TGTGCCAGCAGCCAAGCTCTTGGGGGAGAGACCCAGTACTTC. This codes for CASSQALGGETQYF. The chain links TRBV14 to TRBJ2-5; D is tentatively TRBD1 or TRBD2 (5 bases each). The CDR3 extends over 14 amino acids. The ends were cut back, 1 base at V and 4 bases at J, with 10 bases in the middle. Looked up from germline, CDR1 is SGHDN and CDR2 is FVKESK.

The chain carries TRBV7-9 and TRBJ2-7; 7 bases match TRBD1. Germline assignment: CDR1 SEHNR and CDR2 FQNEAQ (reference sequence). V was pared by 5 bases and J by 4 bases, with 5 bases of the junction left unmatched. This CDR3 comprises 13 residues. The CDR3 sequence is CASSTGELYEQYF. The CDR3 coding sequence is TGTGCCAGCAGCACAGGGGAATTATACGAGCAGTACTTC.

V is TRBV9 and J is TRBJ2-3; 10 nucleotides agree with TRBD2. The CDR3 is 17 amino acids. Trimming took 0 bases from V and 6 from J; bases not matched to a gene: 10. CDR1 and CDR2 from the germline V gene are SGDLS and YYNGEE. CDR3 amino acids: CASSVAGGSGGPDTQYF. DNA of the CDR3: TGTGCCAGCAGCGTAGCGGGGGGTAGCGGGGGGCCCGATACGCAGTATTTT.

V and J are TRBV6-6 and TRBJ1-4; no firm D call. V lost 2 bases to trimming and J lost 2 bases, with 12 bases between them. This CDR3 spans 16 amino acids. The V gene's germline CDR1 is MNHNY and CDR2 SVGAGI (reference sequence). In DNA form, the CDR3 reads TGTGCCAGCAGTTACGCCCGAGGCGCCACTAATGAAAAACTGTTTTTT. Residues: CASSYARGATNEKLFF.

In DNA, the CDR3 is TGTGCCAGCAGCGTAGAACCCCTCTTCCGCTCTGGAAACACCATATATTTT. Translated, it gives CASSVEPLFRSGNTIYF. V and J are TRBV9 and TRBJ1-3; D remains ambiguous. Germline V lookup: CDR1 SGDLS, CDR2 YYNGEE. Trimming left V 0 bases short and J 0 bases short, with 13 bases between. The CDR3 consists of 17 residues. Drawing the rest from reference TRBV9 and TRBJ1-3, the complete variable domain is DSGVTQTPKHLITATGQRVTLRCSPRSGDLSVYWYQQSLDQGLQFLIQYYNGEERAKGNILERFSAQQFPDLHSELNLSSLELGDSALYFCASSVEPLFRSGNTIYFGEGSWLTVV.